This TCR beta chain comes out of a study of cytomegalovirus exposure and HLA in healthy donors. Study-wide context: HLA-typed donors contributed 80 million to 85 million unique TCRs, which were held in an early data release.

The PCR made use of 60 Vbeta and 13 Jbeta primers. Profiled with immunoSEQ multiplex PCR; TCRdb holds only in-frame clones, not every one. Of about 76,000 clones listed, around 81% are singletons. CDR3 size: 14 residues. CDR1 is MGHRA and CDR2 is YSYEKL in the germline V gene. V was shortened by 3 bases and J by 4 bases, with 12 bases between the two germline ends. This sequence originates from a woman aged 25 to 39 in good health and CMV-seronegative. The chain has TRBV4-1 and TRBJ1-2, with a tentative D call TRBD1 (5 bases). Material: PBMCs. The CDR3 loop is CASSQVQVGYGYTF. In DNA form, the CDR3 reads TGCGCCAGCAGCCAGGTACAGGTGGGCTATGGCTACACCTTC.